The rows below give T cell receptor beta chains drawn from one sample of a study of post-analysis software for immune sequencing data. TCRdb analysed the PCR reads with MiXCR anew, one entry per CDR3 protein. The table includes about 800,000 distinct CDR3 sequences, 30% detected once. The sample was blood. These receptors were taken from a girl aged 10-17 years with multiple sclerosis. Each CDR3 is given with its conserved first and last residue. Fields, in order: J gene, clone size, V gene, D gene, CDR3 protein, CDR3 DNA. D genes are given only for firm matches. Not every row has a clone size; where given, it reads once, few, many or a size class.

>TRBJ2-7|NA|TRBV4-3|NA
CASSPTGLGYGQYF
TGCGCCAGCAGCCCCACCGGGCTTGGCTACGGGCAGTACTTC
>TRBJ2-7|NA|TRBV25-1|NA
CASSARNEQYF
TGTGCCAGCAGTGCGCGGAACGAGCAGTACTTC
>TRBJ2-1|NA|TRBV29-1|TRBD1
CSAKGTGFSNEQFF
TGCAGCGCAAAGGGGACAGGGTTTTCCAATGAGCAGTTCTTC
>TRBJ2-3|NA|TRBV6-4|TRBD1
CASSDSWDSSDTQYF
TGTGCCAGCAGTGACTCTTGGGACAGTTCAGATACGCAGTATTTT
>TRBJ2-5|few|TRBV20-1|TRBD2
CSTVSGGAGETQYF
TGCAGTACCGTTAGCGGGGGGGCCGGGGAGACCCAGTACTTC
>TRBJ2-3|few|TRBV6-2/TRBV6-3|NA
CASTPLGGDTQYF
TGTGCCAGCACGCCGTTGGGCGGAGATACGCAGTATTTT
>TRBJ2-5|many|TRBV20-1|NA
CSANPQASDETQYF
TGCAGTGCCAACCCCCAGGCTAGCGACGAGACCCAGTACTTC
>TRBJ1-2|few|TRBV6-6|TRBD1
CASSRDRGMGYTF
TGTGCCAGCAGCCGGGACAGGGGTATGGGCTACACCTTC
>TRBJ2-1|few|TRBV20-1|NA
CSASGSWRNEQFF
TGCAGTGCTAGCGGGAGCTGGAGGAATGAGCAGTTCTTC
>TRBJ1-2|NA|TRBV6-6|NA
CASSYPQGFENYGYTF
TGTGCCAGCAGTTACCCCCAGGGGTTTGAAAACTATGGCTACACCTTC
>TRBJ2-1|few|TRBV20-1|NA
CSARVRGQGRFNEQFF
TGCAGTGCTAGAGTACGGGGGCAGGGGAGGTTCAATGAGCAGTTCTTC
>TRBJ2-1|few|TRBV20-1|TRBD2
CSRLAGANEQFF
TGCAGCCGACTAGCGGGAGCCAATGAGCAGTTCTTC
>TRBJ1-1|many|TRBV4-3|NA
CASSQDTVNTEAFF
TGTGCCAGCAGCCAAGATACAGTGAACACTGAAGCTTTCTTT
>TRBJ1-2|few|TRBV20-1|NA
CSVRAQEGYGYTF
TGCAGTGTTAGGGCGCAGGAAGGCTATGGCTACACCTTC
>TRBJ1-2|NA|TRBV6-5|NA
CASSSEHSYYGCTF
TGTGCCAGCAGTTCCGAACACTCTTACTATGGCTGCACCTTC
>TRBJ2-1|NA|TRBV6-2/TRBV6-3|NA
CASREPGFHNEQFF
TGTGCCAGCAGAGAGCCCGGTTTCCACAATGAGCAGTTCTTC
>TRBJ1-3|few|TRBV5-1|TRBD1
CASSPLGQDAASAGNTIYF
TGCGCCAGCTCCCCGCTCGGACAGGACGCTGCCAGTGCTGGAAACACCATATATTTT
>TRBJ2-7|few|TRBV7-2|NA
CASRTSGDYEQYF
TGTGCCAGCCGCACCTCAGGGGACTACGAGCAGTACTTC
>TRBJ2-3|NA|TRBV20-1|NA
CSARPGPSVDTQYF
TGCAGTGCTAGACCGGGACCCTCAGTGGATACGCAGTATTTT
>TRBJ2-1|NA|TRBV10-3|NA
CVISDFDSGGDNEQFF
TGTGTCATCAGTGACTTCGACTCCGGTGGCGACAATGAGCAGTTCTTC
>TRBJ2-1|NA|TRBV5-1|TRBD2
CASSLPLAGGNNEQFF
TGCGCCAGCAGCCTGCCGCTAGCGGGAGGGAACAATGAGCAGTTCTTC
>TRBJ2-1|few|TRBV7-7|TRBD2
CASSLLAGGKDEQFF
TGTGCTAGCAGCCTACTAGCGGGGGGGAAAGATGAGCAGTTCTTC
>TRBJ2-5|few|TRBV28|NA
CASSQQGDGKYF
TGTGCCAGCAGTCAGCAAGGGGACGGAAAGTACTTC
>TRBJ2-1|NA|TRBV3-1|TRBD2
CASRSLAGGGHEQFF
TGTGCCAGCAGGTCACTAGCGGGCGGGGGCCATGAGCAGTTCTTC
>TRBJ2-7|many|TRBV29-1|NA
CSASGGTGSSYEQYF
TGCAGCGCCTCAGGGGGGACGGGGAGCTCCTACGAGCAGTACTTC
>TRBJ2-5|few|TRBV15|TRBD2
CATSRVTSGDQETQYF
TGTGCCACCAGCAGAGTTACTAGCGGGGACCAAGAGACCCAGTACTTC
>TRBJ2-7|NA|TRBV21-1|NA
CASSAGTGGASYEQYF
TGTGCCAGCAGCGCTGGGACAGGGGGCGCGTCCTACGAGCAGTACTTC
>TRBJ1-4|NA|TRBV29-1|TRBD1
CSVEPRQGGGEKLFF
TGCAGCGTCGAACCAAGACAGGGCGGGGGTGAAAAACTGTTTTTT
>TRBJ2-5|few|TRBV29-1|NA
CSVLGGEAQYF
TGCAGCGTTCTCGGTGGGGAGGCCCAGTACTTC
>TRBJ1-2|NA|TRBV4-3|TRBD1
CASSPGQPYGYTF
TGCGCCAGCAGCCCGGGACAGCCCTATGGCTACACCTTC
>TRBJ2-1|few|TRBV18|TRBD1
CASSPKGQGNPNEQFF
TGTGCCAGCTCACCGAAAGGACAGGGAAATCCCAATGAGCAGTTCTTC
>TRBJ1-2|NA|TRBV4-1|NA
CASGDKPEYGYTF
TGCGCCAGCGGAGACAAGCCCGAATATGGCTACACCTTC
>TRBJ2-4|NA|TRBV18|TRBD1
CASSTSGTGGIIQYF
TGTGCCAGCTCGACCAGCGGGACAGGGGGCATAATTCAGTACTTC
>TRBJ1-1|NA|TRBV10-3|TRBD1
CAITDRAGDTEAFF
TGTGCCATCACTGACAGGGCCGGGGACACTGAAGCTTTCTTT
>TRBJ2-2|NA|TRBV25-1|TRBD1
CASSTRTGGTLNTGELFF
TGTGCCAGCAGTACCCGGACAGGGGGGACCTTGAACACCGGGGAGCTGTTTTTT
>TRBJ1-2|few|TRBV5-1|TRBD1
CASSDPGGSGYTF
TGCGCCAGCAGCGACCCAGGGGGAAGCGGCTACACCTTC
>TRBJ1-2|few|TRBV4-3|NA
CASSQGWGYDYGYTF
TGCGCCAGCAGCCAAGGGTGGGGATATGACTATGGCTACACCTTC
>TRBJ1-1|few|TRBV29-1|NA
CSVEGINGNTEAFF
TGCAGCGTTGAGGGTATAAACGGGAACACTGAAGCTTTCTTT
>TRBJ2-3|few|TRBV12-3/TRBV12-4|NA
CASSSTRRDTQYF
TGTGCCAGCAGTTCCACCCGGAGGGATACGCAGTATTTT